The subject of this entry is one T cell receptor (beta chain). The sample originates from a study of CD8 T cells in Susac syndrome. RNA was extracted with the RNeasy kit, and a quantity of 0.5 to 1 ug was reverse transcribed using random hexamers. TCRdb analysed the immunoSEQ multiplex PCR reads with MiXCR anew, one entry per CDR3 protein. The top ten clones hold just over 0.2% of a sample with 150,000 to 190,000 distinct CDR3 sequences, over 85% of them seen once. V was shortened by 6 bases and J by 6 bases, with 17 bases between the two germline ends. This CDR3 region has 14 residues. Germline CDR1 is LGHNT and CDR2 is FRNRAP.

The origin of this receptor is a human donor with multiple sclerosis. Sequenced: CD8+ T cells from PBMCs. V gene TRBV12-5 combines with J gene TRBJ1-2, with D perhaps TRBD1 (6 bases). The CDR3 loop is CASGFGGAGDGYTF. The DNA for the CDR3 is TGTGCTAGTGGATTTGGTGGGGCAGGGGATGGCTACACCTTC.